One sample yielded the 13 T cell receptor beta chains listed below, sequenced in a study of blood T cells in healthy people across ages (dated by TCRdb to between 2014 and 2017). The receptor library was made with 5' RACE. The data were produced on an Illumina HiSeq 2500. A second PCR of roughly 7 to 11 cycles was performed with a sample-barcoded 5' primer and a J-beta primer mix. TCRdb's own reprocessing of the public reads used fastp at Q25 and MiXCR and kept productive beta chains. Every entry covers one CDR3 protein and lists the most common genes and DNA from its rows. Across this sample there are roughly 2 million distinct CDR3 sequences, with 49% seen only once. The ten biggest clones cover 2% to 2.5% of the sample. Specimen: blood. These receptors were taken from a woman aged 40 to 50 in good health.

The chain couples TRBV20-1 to TRBJ1-2; D gene uncertain. With 3 bases removed from V and 8 bases from J, the gap between germline ends came to 19 bases. The CDR3 has 14 amino acids. CDR1 and CDR2 (germline): DFQATT, SNEGSKA (reference sequence). CDR3 sequence: CSARPLQSPWGYTF. As DNA, the CDR3 is TGCAGTGCTAGGCCCCTTCAGTCGCCCTGGGGCTACACCTTC.

V and J are TRBV7-2 and TRBJ2-3; 14 bases fit TRBD2. Unmatched junction bases numbered 9, after V lost 5 bases and J lost 2 bases. CDR1 is SGHTA and CDR2 is FQGNSA in the germline V gene. The CDR3 is 18 residues long. The CDR3, as DNA: TGTGCCAGCAGCCTGCGGACTAGCGGGGGGCCCCCCACAGATACGCAGTATTTT. The encoded protein is CASSLRTSGGPPTDTQYF.

This chain links TRBV7-2 with TRBJ2-6; 8 positions agree with TRBD1. Germline V gene lookup returns CDR1 SGHTA and CDR2 FQGNSA. V shed 0 bases, J shed 0 bases, and the junction held 10 bases outside the gene matches. The CDR3 loop spans 20 amino acids. This CDR3 reads CASSLAPRDRYYSGANVLTF. For the CDR3, the DNA is TGTGCCAGCAGCTTAGCCCCCCGGGACAGGTATTACTCTGGGGCCAACGTCCTGACTTTC.

V usage is TRBV5-1 and J usage is TRBJ2-5; the D gene is possibly TRBD1 (6 bases). Between the trimmed V and J ends, which lost 0 bases and 4 bases, there was a span of 13 bases. Per germline, CDR1 SGHRS and CDR2 YFSETQ. The CDR3 is made up of 15 amino acids. CDR3 DNA sequence: TGCGCCAGCAGCTTGGCCCCACAGGGCGGAGAGACCCAGTACTTC. Translated, it gives CASSLAPQGGETQYF. The whole variable domain, filled in from reference TRBV5-1 and TRBJ2-5, reads KAGVTQTPRYLIKTRGQQVTLSCSPISGHRSVSWYQQTPGQGLQFLFEYFSETQRNKGNFPGRFSGRQFSNSRSEMNVSTLELGDSALYLCASSLAPQGGETQYFGPGTRLLVL.

The gene calls are TRBV10-1 and TRBJ2-2; no clear D. Trimming shortened V by 6 bases and J by 4 bases, and 9 bases separated the two germline ends. The CDR3 runs to 13 residues. Per germline, CDR1 WNHNN and CDR2 SYGVQD (reference sequence). The DNA of the CDR3 is TGCGCCAGCAGAAACGTACCCACCGGGGAGCTGTTTTTT. Translation gives CASRNVPTGELFF.

The V call is TRBV7-2, the J call TRBJ2-7, with unresolved D. Germline V gives CDR1 SGHTA, CDR2 FQGNSA. Trimming removed 5 bases at V and 3 bases at J, with 14 bases between. CDR3 length: 14 amino acids. The chain's CDR3 is CASSPRGAIYEQYF. The CDR3 bases are TGTGCCAGCAGCCCACGAGGCGCCATCTACGAGCAGTACTTC. The whole variable domain, filled in from reference TRBV7-2 and TRBJ2-7, reads GAGVSQSPSNKVTEKGKDVELRCDPISGHTALYWYRQSLGQGLEFLIYFQGNSAPDKSGLPSDRFSAERTGGSVSTLTIQRTQQEDSAVYLCASSPRGAIYEQYFGPGTRLTVT.

CDR3 sequence (DNA): TGCAGTGCTAGAGATCACCGTAGCGGGGGATACGAGCAGTACTTC. Residues: CSARDHRSGGYEQYF. V and J are TRBV20-1 and TRBJ2-7; 9 bases fit TRBD2. Germline V CDR1 and CDR2: DFQATT, SNEGSKA (reference sequence). This CDR3 contains 15 residues. J lost 4 bases, V lost 0 bases, and 7 bases had no gene match.

This clonotype was seen ten or more times. The genes are TRBV7-2 and TRBJ2-7; D is uncertain. Germline V gives CDR1 SGHTA, CDR2 FQGNSA. The CDR3 is 11 amino acids. V lost 5 bases, J lost 3 bases, and 5 bases lay in between. Written as DNA, the CDR3 is TGTGCCAGCAGCGACCGCTACGAGCAGTACTTC. Residues: CASSDRYEQYF.

J is TRBJ2-5 and V is TRBV2; D unclear. Per the germline V gene, CDR1 is SNHLY and CDR2 is FYNNEI. The germline V and J ends were trimmed by 6 bases and 1 base, with 9 bases remaining between them. This CDR3 contains 13 residues. The CDR3, as DNA: TGTGCCAGCAGGCCCCTGGTCCAAGAGACCCAGTACTTC. Protein: CASRPLVQETQYF. Full variable domain (outside the CDR3, taken from reference TRBV2 and TRBJ2-5): EPEVTQTPSHQVTQMGQEVILRCVPISNHLYFYWYRQILGQKVEFLVSFYNNEISEKSEIFDDQFSVERPDGSNFTLKIRSTKLEDSAMYFCASRPLVQETQYFGPGTRLLVL.

This clonotype was observed a handful of times. The genes are TRBV28 and TRBJ2-7; 9 bases align to TRBD2. Germline V CDR1 and CDR2: MDHEN, SYDVKM. The V and J ends lost 3 bases and 2 bases, in that order; junction bases with no gene match: 5. The CDR3 length is 15 residues. CDR3 coding DNA: TGTGCCAGCAGTTTTTCGCTAGCGGGGCCCTACGAGCAGTACTTC. Protein: CASSFSLAGPYEQYF.

The chain recombines TRBV27 with TRBJ2-3; 10 nucleotides align to TRBD2. Germline V gene lookup returns CDR1 MNHEY and CDR2 SMNVEV (reference sequence). The CDR3 spans 20 residues. The junction had 17 bases not matched to a gene; V was cut back by 5 bases and J by 0 bases. This CDR3 reads CASSTLEGSGGKESTDTQYF. The CDR3 coding sequence is TGTGCCAGCAGTACCCTAGAGGGTAGCGGGGGGAAGGAGAGCACAGATACGCAGTATTTT.

CDR3 sequence (DNA): TGTGCCAGCAGCTTCGGCCTGGATGGCGGCTACACCTTC. This codes for CASSFGLDGGYTF. The rearrangement joins TRBV13 to TRBJ1-2; no firm D call. Trimming pared 3 bases from V and 8 bases from J, leaving 13 bases between. The CDR3 runs to 13 residues. Germline V lookup: CDR1 PRHDT, CDR2 FYEKMQ (reference sequence).

This clonotype was seen more than once but under ten times. The rearrangement links TRBV12-3 or TRBV12-4 to TRBJ2-7, with 13 bases aligning to TRBD2. J was trimmed by 0 bases and V by 4 bases; bases with no gene match: 9. There are 18 residues in the CDR3. CDR3 sequence: CASSSLGLAGPISYEQYF. The CDR3 DNA is TGTGCCAGCAGTTCCTTGGGACTAGCGGGGCCGATCTCCTACGAGCAGTACTTC.